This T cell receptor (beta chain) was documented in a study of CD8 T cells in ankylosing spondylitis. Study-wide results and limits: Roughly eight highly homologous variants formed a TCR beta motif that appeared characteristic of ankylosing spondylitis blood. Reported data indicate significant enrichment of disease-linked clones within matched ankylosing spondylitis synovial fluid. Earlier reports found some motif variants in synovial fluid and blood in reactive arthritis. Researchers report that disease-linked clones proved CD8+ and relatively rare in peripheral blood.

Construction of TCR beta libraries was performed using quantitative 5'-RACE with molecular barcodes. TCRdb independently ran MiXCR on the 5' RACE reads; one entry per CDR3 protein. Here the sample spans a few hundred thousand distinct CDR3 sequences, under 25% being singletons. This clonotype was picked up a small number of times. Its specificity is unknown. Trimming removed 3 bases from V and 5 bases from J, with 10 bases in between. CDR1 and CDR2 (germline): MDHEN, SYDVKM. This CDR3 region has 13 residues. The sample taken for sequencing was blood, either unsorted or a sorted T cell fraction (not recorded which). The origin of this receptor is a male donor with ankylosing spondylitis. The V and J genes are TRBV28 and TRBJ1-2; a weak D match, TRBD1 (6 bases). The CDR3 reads CASSLIGGYGYTF. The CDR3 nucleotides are TGTGCCAGCAGTTTGATAGGGGGATATGGCTACACCTTC.